This T cell receptor (beta chain) comes out of a study of T cells after yellow fever vaccination. Overall study results and limits: Booster sampling recovered most clones from primary vaccination (under 97% CD4, roughly 86% CD8).

As concerns this clonotype: The antigen is unknown.

The CDR3 loop spans 14 amino acids. Germline V lookup: CDR1 SGDLS, CDR2 YYNGEE. The V end was cut by 3 bases, the J end by 1 base, with 9 bases between. MiXCR, applied by TCRdb to the 5' RACE reads, yields one record per CDR3 protein. The table records fewer than 400,000 distinct CDR3 sequences, roughly a tenth of them present only once. The input for sequencing was CD4+ T cells sorted from PBMCs, taken 45 days after the yellow fever booster vaccination. V gene TRBV9 combines with J gene TRBJ2-3; tentative D call: TRBD1 (6 bases). The source is a man younger than 35 who received the YFV17D yellow fever vaccine. CDR3 sequence (DNA): TGTGCCAGCAGCGGGGGGCGGGGCACAGATACGCAGTATTTT. Translating gives CASSGGRGTDTQYF.